The rows below give T cell receptor beta chains drawn from one sample of a study of blood T cell repertoires in COVID-19. The method was immunoSEQ multiplex PCR; TCRdb's version includes in-frame clones alone and lacks a portion of them. This table holds 29,000 or so clones, roughly 80% found once. The material sequenced was peripheral blood. The receptors derive from a woman in her seventies with acute or convalescent COVID-19. Each CDR3 is given with its conserved first and last residue. D genes are given only for firm matches. A row's size may be missing; if present it is once, few, many or a size class.

-	TRBV19	TRBD1	TRBJ2-7	CASSQFFGQGSEQYF	TGTGCCAGTAGTCAATTCTTTGGACAGGGTTCCGAGCAGTACTTC
-	TRBV6-4	TRBD1	TRBJ2-1	CASSDSRGQGTYNEQFF	TGTGCCAGCAGTGACTCAAGGGGGCAGGGGACCTACAATGAGCAGTTCTTC
-	TRBV20-1	-	TRBJ2-6	CSASVKHEANVLTF	TGCAGTGCTAGTGTAAAGCACGAAGCCAACGTCCTGACTTTC
-	TRBV6-2/TRBV6-3	TRBD1	TRBJ1-6	CASSFLDRGNSPLHF	TGTGCCAGCAGTTTCCTTGACAGGGGGAATTCACCCCTCCACTTT
-	TRBV4-2	TRBD2	TRBJ2-1	CASSRTRLESYNEQFF	TGTGCCAGCAGCCGGACTAGACTAGAATCCTACAATGAGCAGTTCTTC
-	TRBV28	TRBD1	TRBJ1-4	CASSPVRQGGYEKLFF	TGTGCCAGCAGCCCTGTTAGACAGGGCGGCTATGAAAAACTGTTTTTT
-	TRBV29-1	TRBD2	TRBJ2-2	CSVDGRGEGTGELFF	TGCAGCGTTGATGGGCGGGGGGAAGGCACCGGGGAGCTGTTTTTT
once	TRBV4-2	TRBD2	TRBJ2-6	CASSQEGPSGTSGANVLTF	TGTGCCAGCAGCCAAGAGGGGCCTAGCGGGACCTCTGGGGCCAACGTCCTGACTTTC
-	TRBV7-6	TRBD1	TRBJ2-2	CASSSPAGQGNGELFF	TGTGCCAGCAGCTCGCCGGCCGGACAGGGAAACGGGGAGCTGTTTTTT
few	TRBV5-5	-	TRBJ1-5	CASSLQARREQPQHF	TGTGCCAGCAGCTTACAGGCCCGAAGGGAACAGCCCCAGCATTTT
-	TRBV27	TRBD1	TRBJ2-5	CASSPIRTGNAETQYF	TGTGCCAGCAGTCCTATCAGGACAGGGAATGCGGAGACCCAGTACTTC